The present TCR beta chain was sequenced within a study of blood T cell repertoires in COVID-19. Study in general: The United States, Italy and Spain were the sources of the acute and convalescent COVID-19 samples. PBMCs, B-cell-depleted T cells, or T cells provided the cDNA or gDNA that made up the material.

Unmatched junction bases numbered 12, after V lost 9 bases and J lost 2 bases. Germline values: CDR1 MNHNY, CDR2 SVGAGI (reference sequence). This CDR3 comprises 15 residues. Sequencing was performed with immunoSEQ multiplex PCR; in TCRdb, only in-frame clones are kept and a portion is missing. The repertoire holds some 250,000 clones, with 81% as singletons. This TCR derives from a woman aged 60 to 75 with active or convalescent COVID-19. The rearrangement links TRBV6-6 to TRBJ2-7, with 8 bases aligning to TRBD1. Material: peripheral blood. The DNA for the CDR3 is TGTGCCAGTGAACCCGGGACAGGCCCGACCTACGAGCAGTACTTC. Amino acid sequence: CASEPGTGPTYEQYF.